The 26 T cell receptor beta chains listed next were all sequenced from one sample in a study of T cell responses to AZD1222 COVID-19 vaccine (dated by TCRdb to the early 2020s). Taken with the paper, the label for time point translates to: about 28 days (+/-7) after the second vaccine dose. The library was generated by the immunoSEQ multiplex PCR assay. Entries here come from immuneACCESS through TCRdb and include only in-frame sequences with V and J called. Some clones fail to appear in such tables; in the studies checked, an unresolved V gene covers under half of the shortfall, and the cause of the remainder is unknown. The sample contains tens of thousands of clones, approximately 88% of them found a single time. Clones ranked in the top ten supply around a tenth of the sample. This material consisted of peripheral blood, taken 28 days after the second AZD1222 dose. These receptors were obtained from an adult who received the AZD1222 COVID-19 vaccine.

V gene TRBV9 combines with J gene TRBJ1-1, with TRBD1 matching over 8 bases. The CDR3 consists of 13 residues. Germline lookup yields CDR1 SGDLS and CDR2 YYNGEE. V trimming: 2 bases; J trimming: 3 bases; junction bases outside the gene matches: 0. This CDR3 is CASSVDRDTEAFF. Written as DNA, the CDR3 is TGTGCCAGCAGCGTGGACAGGGACACTGAAGCTTTCTTT.

The chain couples TRBV7-2 to TRBJ1-2; a weak D match, TRBD1 (6 bases). The length of the CDR3 is 15 residues. The V end lost 3 bases, the J end lost 3 bases, and 14 bases lay between the germline ends. CDR1 SGHTA and CDR2 FQGNSA come from the germline V gene. In DNA form, the CDR3 reads TGTGCCAGCAGCTTTCCGGGGGCTTTGGACTATGGCTACACCTTC. Translation gives CASSFPGALDYGYTF.

This chain uses TRBV18 with TRBJ2-7, with 8 bases lining up with TRBD1. Germline V gives CDR1 KGHSH, CDR2 LQKENI. The CDR3 runs 14 residues. Trimming at V came to 0 bases and at J to 6 bases, leaving 4 bases not matched to a gene. The CDR3 DNA follows: TGTGCCAGCTCACCACCGGCAGGGGGCTTCGAGCAGTACTTC. It translates to CASSPPAGGFEQYF.

The table lists this clone with a count of one. The CDR3 spells CASSVDRVGTTGELFF. The CDR3 nucleotides are TGTGCCAGCAGTGTAGACAGGGTCGGAACCACCGGGGAGCTGTTTTTT. V usage is TRBV6-1 and J usage is TRBJ2-2, with 7 bases fitting TRBD1. The V gene's germline CDR1 is MNHNS and CDR2 SASEGT. This CDR3 has 16 residues. The V gene end was trimmed by 4 bases and the J gene end by 4 bases; junction bases not matched to a gene: 9.

This chain joins TRBV7-2 and TRBJ2-5; 8 bases map to TRBD1. The J segment lost 5 bases and the V segment lost 5 bases, leaving 16 bases of the junction unmatched. This CDR3 contains 17 residues. Germline V CDR1 and CDR2: SGHTA, FQGNSA. CDR3 DNA: TGTGCCAGCAGCCTCGGACAGGGACCCACCCGGGGGGAGACCCAGTACTTC. Translated: CASSLGQGPTRGETQYF.

The genes are TRBV28 and TRBJ1-5; 9 bases map to TRBD1. The V gene's germline CDR1 is MDHEN and CDR2 SYDVKM. Trimming removed 6 bases from V and 2 bases from J; junction bases left unmatched: 8. CDR3 length: 16 amino acids. The CDR3 protein is CASSRGQGNGNQPQHF. CDR3 nucleotide sequence: TGTGCCAGCAGCCGTGGACAGGGGAACGGCAATCAGCCCCAGCATTTT. The complete variable domain, with remaining parts taken from reference TRBV28 and TRBJ1-5, reads DVKVTQSSRYLVKRTGEKVFLECVQDMDHENMFWYRQDPGLGLRLIYFSYDVKMKEKGDIPEGYSVSREKKERFSLILESASTNQTSMYLCASSRGQGNGNQPQHFGDGTRLSIL.

A few counts support this clone. V and J are TRBV28 and TRBJ2-5, with a tentative D call TRBD1 (6 bases). Germline V gene data show CDR1 as MDHEN and CDR2 as SYDVKM. This CDR3 has 15 residues. Trimming removed 1 base at V and 4 bases at J, with 13 bases between. In DNA form, the CDR3 reads TGTGCCAGCAGTTTATCCGCGTCCAGGGGAGAGACCCAGTACTTC. As protein: CASSLSASRGETQYF.

This clone was counted only a few times. The chain is built from TRBV29-1 and TRBJ2-2; D possibly corresponds to TRBD2 (5 bases). Germline loops: CDR1 SQVTM, CDR2 ANQGSEA. V lost 1 base, J lost 5 bases, and 5 bases lay in between. The CDR3 has 12 residues. The CDR3 bases are TGCAGCGTTGAAGGAGGGACCGGGGAGCTGTTTTTT. Protein: CSVEGGTGELFF.

V is TRBV13 and J is TRBJ1-5; 8 positions agree with TRBD1. The germline V gene encodes CDR1 PRHDT and CDR2 FYEKMQ (reference sequence). This CDR3 spans 14 amino acids. V trimming: 5 bases; J trimming: 2 bases; junction bases outside the gene matches: 2. CDR3 in amino acids: CASSQTGGNQPQHF. CDR3 sequence (DNA): TGTGCCAGCAGCCAGACAGGGGGCAATCAGCCCCAGCATTTT.

The chain links TRBV27 to TRBJ1-2, with TRBD1 as a possible D gene (5 bases). Deletions cut 0 bases from V and 6 bases from J, with 11 bases between. The CDR3 extends over 14 amino acids. Germline loops: CDR1 MNHEY, CDR2 SMNVEV (reference sequence). In nucleotides, the CDR3 is TGTGCCAGCAGTTTATCGGCGGGGGTGGATGGCTACACCTTC. This sequence encodes CASSLSAGVDGYTF.

This clone was found once. The V call is TRBV5-4, the J call TRBJ2-2; tentatively, D is TRBD1 or TRBD2 (6 bases each). V lost 0 bases and J 3 bases, leaving 9 bases between the germline ends. The CDR3 sequence is 15 residues long. From germline, CDR1 is SGHNT and CDR2 YYREEE (reference sequence). The CDR3 nucleotides read TGTGCCAGCAGCTTGGCCGGGGGCGACACCGGGGAGCTGTTTTTT. This encodes CASSLAGGDTGELFF.

In DNA form, the CDR3 reads TGTGCCAGCAGCGCCTCAACTAGACGCACAGATACGCAGTATTTT. This sequence encodes CASSASTRRTDTQYF. This chain joins TRBV9 and TRBJ2-3, with TRBD2 as a possible D gene (5 bases). This CDR3 has 15 residues. The germline V gene has CDR1 SGDLS and CDR2 YYNGEE. The ends were cut back, 3 bases at V and 1 base at J, with 12 bases in the middle.

Only one count was recorded for this clone. This chain links TRBV18 with TRBJ1-5, with 9 nucleotides matching TRBD1. With 5 bases clipped from V and 7 bases from J, the junction kept 6 bases outside the gene matches. Germline values: CDR1 KGHSH, CDR2 LQKENI. CDR3 size: 14 residues. CDR3: CASSLTGGRQPQHF. For the CDR3, the DNA is TGTGCCAGCTCATTAACAGGGGGCCGCCAGCCCCAGCATTTT.

This clone was found once. The CDR3 protein is CASSSTTGRNQPQHF. The CDR3 DNA follows: TGTGCCAGCAGCTCCACTACCGGTAGAAATCAGCCCCAGCATTTT. The rearrangement uses TRBV3-1 (or the pseudogene TRBV3-2) and TRBJ1-5; D not resolved. The ends were cut back, 5 bases at V and 4 bases at J, with 15 bases in the middle. Germline CDR1 LGHDT, CDR2 YNNKEL (reference sequence). The CDR3 loop spans 15 amino acids.

The gene calls are TRBV3-1 (or the pseudogene TRBV3-2) and TRBJ2-7; no clear D. The germline CDR1 and CDR2 sequences are LGHDT and YNNKEL (reference sequence). This CDR3 spans 13 amino acids. Deletions cut 0 bases from V and 3 bases from J, with 6 bases between. The chain's CDR3 is CASSQDSYYEQYF. In nucleotides, the CDR3 is TGTGCCAGCAGCCAAGACAGCTACTACGAGCAGTACTTC.

This clone was seen more than once but under ten times. The rearrangement uses TRBV19 and TRBJ2-5; tentatively, D is TRBD2 (6 bases). The V end lost 5 bases, the J end lost 4 bases, and 11 bases lay between the germline ends. Germline CDR1 LNHDA, CDR2 SQIVND (reference sequence). The CDR3 length is 13 residues. CDR3 coding DNA: TGTGCCAGTAGTCCCTCGGGGGTAGAGACCCAGTACTTC. Its translation is CASSPSGVETQYF.

Worth noting for this clone: An end of the junction does not agree with germline; a read error may underlie this. The rearrangement uses TRBV11-3 and TRBJ2-7; the D is unclear. The germline V gene encodes CDR1 SGHNT and CDR2 YENEEA. This CDR3 comprises 9 residues. CDR3 loop: CPLYYEQYF. CDR3 DNA: TGCCCCCTGTACTACGAGCAGTACTTC. Full variable domain (missing parts from reference TRBV11-3 and TRBJ2-7): EAGVVQSPRYKIIEKKQPVAFWCNPISGHNTLYWYLQNLGQGPELLIRYENEEAVDDSQLPKDRFSAERLKGVDSTLKIQPAELGDSAVYLCPLYYEQYFGPGTRLTVT.

A single count supports this clone. V and J are TRBV19 and TRBJ1-1; D gene uncertain. The CDR3 is made up of 15 amino acids. Trimming took 4 bases from V and 4 from J, leaving 16 bases between them. The germline gives CDR1 LNHDA, CDR2 SQIVND (reference sequence). CDR3 DNA: TGTGCCAGTAGTACAGGACCGGAACGTGGCACTGAAGCTTTCTTT. Its translation is CASSTGPERGTEAFF.

The chain joins TRBV7-2 to TRBJ1-2; the match to TRBD1 covers 11 bases. Germline CDR1 SGHTA, CDR2 FQGNSA. V dropped 4 bases and J dropped 4; count of bases not matched to a gene: 8. CDR3 length equals 16 residues. The CDR3, as DNA: TGTGCCAGCAGCTGGGACAGGGGGATAGTTGCCTATGGCTACACCTTC. Translated, it gives CASSWDRGIVAYGYTF. The entire variable domain, with the rest obtained from reference TRBV7-2 and TRBJ1-2, is as follows: GAGVSQSPSNKVTEKGKDVELRCDPISGHTALYWYRQSLGQGLEFLIYFQGNSAPDKSGLPSDRFSAERTGGSVSTLTIQRTQQEDSAVYLCASSWDRGIVAYGYTFGSGTRLTVV.

The rearrangement links TRBV27 to TRBJ2-7, with 10 nucleotides matching TRBD2. Germline loops: CDR1 MNHEY, CDR2 SMNVEV (reference sequence). After removal of 5 bases from V and 6 bases from J, the junction contained 22 bases not matched to a gene. CDR3 length: 19 amino acids. The CDR3 loop reads CASSPRASGGHTPLIEQYF. CDR3 in DNA: TGTGCCAGCAGTCCCCGTGCTAGCGGGGGCCACACCCCTCTTATCGAGCAGTACTTC.

The chain joins TRBV6-6 to TRBJ2-7; TRBD1 matches at 7 bases. V shed 0 bases, J shed 4 bases, and the junction held 3 bases outside the gene matches. The CDR3 has 14 amino acids. Germline values: CDR1 MNHNY, CDR2 SVGAGI (reference sequence). As DNA, the CDR3 is TGTGCCAGCAGTTACTCACAGGGGCAGTACGAGCAGTACTTC. Translation: CASSYSQGQYEQYF.

This clone was seen only a few times. The chain recombines TRBV4-3 with TRBJ1-6, with a tentative D call TRBD1 (5 bases). Germline CDR1 reads LGHNA; CDR2 reads YSLEER. With 0 bases removed from V and 11 bases from J, the gap between germline ends came to 20 bases. This CDR3 comprises 17 residues. The CDR3 spells CASSQEVGGILLAPLHF. As DNA, the CDR3 is TGCGCCAGCAGCCAAGAAGTGGGGGGGATTCTTCTCGCACCCCTCCACTTT.

The CDR3 sequence is CASMRQGQSDTIYF. In DNA form, the CDR3 reads TGTGCCAGCATGCGACAGGGTCAGTCAGACACCATATATTTT. The chain links TRBV7-2 to TRBJ1-3; 7 nucleotides line up with TRBD1. Germline V gives CDR1 SGHTA, CDR2 FQGNSA. CDR3 length: 14 residues. V gave up 7 bases and J gave up 8 bases; unmatched junction bases: 11.

This rearrangement joins TRBV5-1 to TRBJ2-1, with TRBD2 matching 14 bases. V gave up 6 bases and J gave up 5 bases; unmatched junction bases: 4. This CDR3 has 15 amino acids. From germline, CDR1 is SGHRS and CDR2 YFSETQ. CDR3 residues: CASIGLAGGNNEQFF. Written as DNA, the CDR3 is TGCGCCAGCATCGGACTAGCGGGGGGTAACAATGAGCAGTTCTTC.

The chain carries TRBV15 and TRBJ1-4, with a tentative D call TRBD1 (6 bases). Germline lookup yields CDR1 LNHNV and CDR2 YYDKDF (reference sequence). V gave up 3 bases and J gave up 3 bases, with 20 bases separating them. This CDR3 is built from 18 residues. CDR3 sequence: CATSSVRGQRTSNEKLFF. CDR3 nucleotides: TGTGCCACCAGCAGCGTCCGAGGACAGCGCACATCTAATGAAAAACTGTTTTTT.

This sequence joins TRBV6-2 or TRBV6-3 and TRBJ2-7, with 8 bases that match TRBD1. Germline lookup yields CDR1 MNHEY and CDR2 SVGEGT. V shed 5 bases, J shed 2 bases, and the junction held 8 bases outside the gene matches. The CDR3 loop spans 15 amino acids. The CDR3 nucleotides are TGTGCCAGCAGTATCACAGGGGGACCCCCCTACGAGCAGTACTTC. This gives the protein CASSITGGPPYEQYF.